One T cell receptor (beta chain) is described in this entry. CDR3 length: 18 amino acids. The trim removed 0 bases at V and 6 bases at J, leaving 9 bases unmatched. Per the germline V gene, CDR1 is SGHKS and CDR2 is YYEKEE (reference sequence). The data originate from a study of blood T cell repertoires in COVID-19. TCRdb's table, derived via immunoSEQ multiplex PCR, lists solely in-frame clones and lacks some. The profile shows 84,000 or so clones, 85% of them singletons. Sequenced: peripheral blood. This receptor was obtained from a woman in her 70s with active or convalescent COVID-19. The chain carries TRBV5-5 and TRBJ2-3; 14 bases fit TRBD2. The CDR3 is CASSLVGGLAGAGDTQYF. The CDR3 DNA reads as TGTGCCAGCAGCTTGGTTGGGGGACTAGCGGGGGCTGGGGATACGCAGTATTTT.